This T cell receptor (beta chain) was identified during a study of beta chain features in type 1 diabetes (dated 2018 in TCRdb). Study-wide context: Mean age, gender distribution, total cell number and subset yield did not differ between patients and healthy donors. Across all samples, some 110,000,000 sorted cells were examined, and cell number per subset correlated strongly with RNA yield. In the study, TCRB repertoires of sorted circulating CD4+ T cell subsets from recently diagnosed type 1 diabetes patients were compared with those of matched healthy donors. Regulatory and stem cell-like memory subsets were obtained from only 8 patients and roughly 8 healthy donors, while naive and central memory subsets were obtained from all 30 or so donors.

The entire amount of isolated RNA was reverse transcribed using the High Capacity cDNA Reverse Transcription Kit, so the sequenced TCRB transcripts were expressed ones. Deep immunoSEQ sequencing was performed on naive, central memory and regulatory T cell samples, with an average of roughly 4 million total reads per sample. After sorted cells were lysed in RLT buffer, RNA was extracted with DNase-treated RNeasy Micro or Mini kits, with the choice depending on cell number. To prevent cross-contamination, each cell subset was processed individually, whereas patient and healthy donor samples were processed jointly. TCRB sequences were amplified from cDNA with the immunoSEQ multiplex PCR, producing 87-bp fragments spanning the CDR3 region. Sequencing of the amplicons was done on the Illumina HiSeq platform. For the original study's pipeline: Synthetic template baselines were used to correct PCR bias computationally, reads within Hamming distance 2 were collapsed, and singletons that could not be merged were discarded. Reads were aligned against IMGT so that V, D and J genes, CDR3 length and insertions or deletions at six rearrangement sites could be assigned. Within each subset, clonotype counts were normalized to sorted cell number, and only after that were true diversity and Gini coefficients computed with the tcR R package. Repertoire sharing was quantified using the overlap coefficient calculated on TCRB nucleotide sequences. Out-of-frame TCRB sequences from naive cells were analyzed to stand in for the pre-selection repertoire. Imported from immuneACCESS, the table was reduced by TCRdb to in-frame sequences with V and J called. These copies leave out some clones; in studies compared against another copy, an unresolved V gene accounts for under half, and the cause of the remainder is not known. That table is the source of V, J and clone size, and D and trimming were worked out from the DNA. Present in this sample are about 660,000 clones, over 12% of which were seen just once. The ten largest clones take up around 0.04% of the sample.

The germline V gene (reference sequence) sets CDR1 to GTSNPN and CDR2 to SVGIG. The V end loses 5 bases and the J end loses 6 bases, and a stretch of 14 bases separates them. The cysteine opens and the phenylalanine closes a CDR3 of 13 amino acids. Just CDR3 DNA is preserved here, 39 bases in frame from base 1. This clone was detected only a few times. No cognate antigen has been identified for it. No qualities accompany the bases; no much larger clone lies one base away. Each donor gave one peripheral blood draw, averaging roughly 120 mL, which was collected into heparinised tubes. A BD FACSAria II and a panel including CD45RO, CCR7, CD25, CD127, CD95 and CD27 were used to sort naive, central memory, regulatory and stem cell-like memory CD4+ T cells. All sorted populations exceeded 95% purity. PBMCs were separated immediately by Lymphoprep density gradient centrifugation and were stained directly, without being cultured. To minimize batch effects, samples were stained and sorted in pairs, one healthy donor with one patient per experiment.

Study-wide conclusions, independent of this receptor: Naive, central memory and regulatory TCRB repertoires appeared more similar among patients than among healthy donors. Type 1 diabetes patients showed a moderate but significant shortening of TCRB CDR3 length in all four CD4+ subsets. HLA sub-analyses involved small numbers of individuals, so any influence of HLA type on TCRB rearrangement remained unresolved. At VDJ recombination sites, type 1 diabetes patients had fewer insertions and more deleted nucleotides, which implies abnormalities in thymic rearrangement. Because cDNA was sequenced instead of genomic DNA, activated cells with high expression could be over-represented, although the groups did not differ in activation or CD3 levels. PCR may preferentially amplify shorter templates, but because patient and control samples were amplified and corrected together, any resulting skew would affect both groups equally.

The sequence links TRBV30 to TRBJ2-1; matching of 6 bases hints at TRBD1 as the D gene. This TCR was recovered from a man younger than 35 with type 1 diabetes. The sample consisted of naive CD4+ T cells from blood. The sample's cell subset or site label is to be understood as: true naive CD4+ T cells. The CDR3 sequence is CAWRRQVTNEQFF. The DNA sequence is TGTGCCTGGCGGAGACAGGTGACCAATGAGCAGTTCTTC.